A single sample is the source of the 13 T cell receptor beta chains below, sequenced in a study of shared clonotypes between healthy human individuals (TCRdb year 2020). Library method: the immunoSEQ multiplex PCR assay. Entries here come from immuneACCESS through TCRdb and include only in-frame sequences with V and J called. Some clones fail to appear in such tables; in the studies checked, an unresolved V gene covers under half of the shortfall, and the cause of the remainder is unknown. The sample contains 180,000 or so clones, approximately 92% of them found a single time. Together, the top ten hold around 0.067% of the sample. Input material: naive CD4+ T cells sorted from blood. The meaning of the sample's cell subset or site label: CD45RA+ positively selected. The origin of the receptors is a woman between 25 and 40 years old in good health.

The CDR3 protein is CAISDSSGANVLTF. CDR3 coding DNA: TGTGCCATCAGTGATTCCTCTGGGGCCAACGTCCTGACTTTC. The V and J genes are TRBV10-3 and TRBJ2-6; D is unresolved. The ends were cut back, 3 bases at V and 0 bases at J, with 3 bases in the middle. The CDR3 runs to 14 residues. CDR1 and CDR2 (germline): ENHRY, SYGVKD.

The CDR3 bases are TGTGCTAGTGGTTTGGTAGGAGGGAGGGAGTATAGCAATCAGCCCCAGCATTTT. It yields the protein CASGLVGGREYSNQPQHF. The chain links TRBV12-5 to TRBJ1-5, with D unclear. Trimming stripped 0 bases from V and 0 bases from J, with 15 bases between. From germline, CDR1 is LGHNT and CDR2 FRNRAP. The CDR3 runs 18 residues.

This clone was recorded only once. CDR3 nucleotide sequence: TGTGCCAGCAGTTTATTCCCCGGGACAGGGGGCGACGAGCAGTACTTC. This sequence encodes CASSLFPGTGGDEQYF. The chain joins TRBV27 to TRBJ2-7, with 12 bases fitting TRBD1. Looked up from germline, CDR1 is MNHEY and CDR2 is SMNVEV (reference sequence). CDR3 length: 16 amino acids. The junction had 6 bases not matched to a gene; V was cut back by 1 base and J by 5 bases.

This clone was picked up one time. This chain joins TRBV5-5 and TRBJ2-7, with a weak D call TRBD2 (6 bases). Trimming took 5 bases from V and 0 from J, leaving 12 bases between them. This CDR3 contains 14 residues. Per germline, CDR1 SGHKS and CDR2 YYEKEE (reference sequence). The CDR3 DNA follows: TGTGCCAGCAGGCGGGACGGAGTCTCCTACGAGCAGTACTTC. Translated: CASRRDGVSYEQYF.

V is TRBV5-1 and J is TRBJ2-7; D uncertain. There are 13 residues in the CDR3. Trimming left V 4 bases short and J 7 bases short, with 15 bases between. Germline values: CDR1 SGHRS, CDR2 YFSETQ. The CDR3 protein is CASSPLYPDEQYF. In DNA, the CDR3 is TGCGCCAGCAGCCCTCTTTACCCGGATGAGCAGTACTTC.

The rearrangement joins TRBV5-4 to TRBJ1-2; D possibly corresponds to TRBD1 (5 bases). The CDR3 is made up of 16 amino acids. V lost 3 bases, J lost 0 bases, and 15 bases lay in between. CDR1 SGHNT and CDR2 YYREEE come from the germline V gene (reference sequence). The CDR3 is CASSSQKWGSNYGYTF. The CDR3, as DNA: TGTGCCAGCAGCTCCCAAAAATGGGGCTCTAACTATGGCTACACCTTC.

This clone was detected only once. CDR3 sequence (DNA): TGTGCCAGCAGTTTCGACAGGGGGCCGTATGGCTACACCTTC. The encoded protein is CASSFDRGPYGYTF. This chain joins TRBV28 and TRBJ1-2; 10 positions agree with TRBD1. Per germline, CDR1 MDHEN and CDR2 SYDVKM. J was trimmed by 5 bases and V by 3 bases; bases with no gene match: 3. The CDR3 extends over 14 amino acids.

The rearrangement links TRBV28 to TRBJ2-1, with 7 bases identical to TRBD2. Trimming took 7 bases from V and 4 from J; bases not matched to a gene: 10. Germline-derived CDR1 and CDR2 are MDHEN and SYDVKM. This CDR3 is 15 amino acids long. The CDR3 nucleotides read TGTGCCAGCATGGGGAATCGGGGGGTTTACAATGAGCAGTTCTTC. This translates into CASMGNRGVYNEQFF.

The rearrangement uses TRBV6-6 and TRBJ2-7; TRBD1 or TRBD2 may be the D gene (5 bases each). The CDR3 contains 14 residues. Trimming removed 0 bases at V and 3 bases at J, with 9 bases between. Germline V lookup: CDR1 MNHNY, CDR2 SVGAGI (reference sequence). The CDR3 DNA follows: TGTGCCAGCAGTTACTCGGGGACCCTCTACGAGCAGTACTTC. It translates to CASSYSGTLYEQYF.

This clone has more than one count but fewer than ten. The chain recombines TRBV27 with TRBJ1-2, with D unresolved. This CDR3 has 14 amino acids. V was shortened by 2 bases and J by 8 bases, with 15 bases between the two germline ends. Germline CDR1 reads MNHEY; CDR2 reads SMNVEV (reference sequence). Written as DNA, the CDR3 is TGTGCCAGCAGTTTACGGAGTCAATCTCGAGGCTACACCTTC. Translating gives CASSLRSQSRGYTF.

CDR3 sequence (DNA): TGTGCCAGTAGTAAAGAGGTCAGGGGGTATGGCTACACCTTC. It translates to CASSKEVRGYGYTF. The chain joins TRBV19 to TRBJ1-2; 7 positions match TRBD1. This CDR3 comprises 14 residues. The junction had 7 bases not matched to a gene; V was cut back by 4 bases and J by 5 bases. Germline V gene lookup returns CDR1 LNHDA and CDR2 SQIVND (reference sequence).

The chain recombines TRBV20-1 with TRBJ2-5; 8 bases are a match to TRBD2. TRBJ2-7 matches the DNA end more closely, so the J call is doubtful. The CDR3 has 11 residues. Germline CDR1 is DFQATT and CDR2 is SNEGSKA (reference sequence). The CDR3 region is CSAKAGVEQYF. The CDR3 DNA is TGCAGTGCAAAAGCGGGAGTCGAGCAGTACTTC.

The gene calls are TRBV5-4 and TRBJ2-7, with D tentatively TRBD1 or TRBD2 (5 bases each). With 1 base removed from V and 3 bases from J, the gap between germline ends came to 8 bases. The CDR3 runs 13 residues. The germline V gene encodes CDR1 SGHNT and CDR2 YYREEE (reference sequence). CDR3 sequence reads: CASSLWGSYEQYF. As DNA, the CDR3 is TGTGCCAGCAGCTTGTGGGGGAGCTACGAGCAGTACTTC.